This T cell receptor beta chain was captured in a study of naive and memory T cell subsets. Germline V gene lookup returns CDR1 SGHAT and CDR2 FQNNGV. The CDR3 length is 16 residues. V lost 2 bases, J lost 5 bases, and 7 bases stayed unmatched. This clonotype was counted between two and nine times. Its antigen remains unknown. Study-wide results and limits: Expression changes during T cell differentiation may affect RNA-based TCR counts.

Two oligonucleotides, mixed equimolar, formed the beta constant-region primer covering TRBC1 and TRBC2. TCRdb re-analysed the UMI-ligation and nested PCR reads in MiXCR, keeping a single row per CDR3 protein. The table includes 100,000 or so distinct CDR3 sequences, around 7% detected once. The chain is built from TRBV11-2 and TRBJ2-5; 11 bases align to TRBD1. Material: central memory CD4+ T cells from blood. The receptor was derived from a human donor in good health. The CDR3 DNA is TGTGCCAGCAGCTTAACTAGGACAGGGGGCGCGGAGACCCAGTACTTC. It yields the protein CASSLTRTGGAETQYF.